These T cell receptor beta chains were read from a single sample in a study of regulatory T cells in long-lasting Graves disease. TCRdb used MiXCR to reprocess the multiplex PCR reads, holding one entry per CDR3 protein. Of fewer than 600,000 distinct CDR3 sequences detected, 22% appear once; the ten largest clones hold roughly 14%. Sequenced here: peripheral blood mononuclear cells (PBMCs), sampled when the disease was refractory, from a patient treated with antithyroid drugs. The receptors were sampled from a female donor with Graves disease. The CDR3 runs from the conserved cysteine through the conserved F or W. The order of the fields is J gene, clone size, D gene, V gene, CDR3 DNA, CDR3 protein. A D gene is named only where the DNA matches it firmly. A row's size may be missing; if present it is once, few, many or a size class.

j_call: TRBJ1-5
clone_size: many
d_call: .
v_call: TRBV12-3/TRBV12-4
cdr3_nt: TGTGCCAGCAGTGAGACAGGCCCATCTGGGCCCCAGCATTTT
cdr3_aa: CASSETGPSGPQHF

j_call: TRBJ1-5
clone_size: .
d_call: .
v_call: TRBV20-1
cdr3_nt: TGCAGTGCAAAACCGGACGGCAATCAGCCCCAGCATTTT
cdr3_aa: CSAKPDGNQPQHF

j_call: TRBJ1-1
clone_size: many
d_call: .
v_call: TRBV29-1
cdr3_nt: TGCAGCGTTGACGGACAGATGAACACTGAAGCTTTCTTT
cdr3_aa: CSVDGQMNTEAFF

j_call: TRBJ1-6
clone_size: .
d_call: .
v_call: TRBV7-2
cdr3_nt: TGTGCCAGCAGAACTACGGTCGGGGGTTCACCCCTCCACTTT
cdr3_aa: CASRTTVGGSPLHF

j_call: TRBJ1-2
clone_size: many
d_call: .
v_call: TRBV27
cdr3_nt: TGTGCCAGCAGTTTCCCCAGGGCACCTTTTTCTGGCTACACCTTC
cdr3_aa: CASSFPRAPFSGYTF

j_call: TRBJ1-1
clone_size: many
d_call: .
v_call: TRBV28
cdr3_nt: TGTGCCTGGGGGACTGAAGCTTTCTTT
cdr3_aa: CAWGTEAFF

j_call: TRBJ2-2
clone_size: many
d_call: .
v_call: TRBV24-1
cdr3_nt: TGTGCCACCAGTGATTTGGCGAAGCCCGGGGAGCTGTTTTTT
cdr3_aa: CATSDLAKPGELFF

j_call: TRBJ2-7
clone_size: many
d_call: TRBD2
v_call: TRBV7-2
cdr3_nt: TGTGCCAGCAGGTCGGGACTAGACGGAGACGAGCAGTACTTC
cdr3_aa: CASRSGLDGDEQYF

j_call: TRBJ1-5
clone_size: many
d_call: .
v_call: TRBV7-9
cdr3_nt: TGTGCCAGCAGCTTGGGGGGAGACAGCTATAGCAATCAGCCCCAGCATTTT
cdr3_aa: CASSLGGDSYSNQPQHF

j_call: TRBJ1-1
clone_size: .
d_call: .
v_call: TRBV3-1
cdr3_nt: TGTGCCAGCAGCCAAGGTAGCCTGAACACTGAAGCTTTCTTT
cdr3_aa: CASSQGSLNTEAFF

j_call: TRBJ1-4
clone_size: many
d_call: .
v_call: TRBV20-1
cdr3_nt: TGCAGTGCTAGCGATGGGTCTTATGAAAAACTGTTTTTT
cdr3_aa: CSASDGSYEKLFF

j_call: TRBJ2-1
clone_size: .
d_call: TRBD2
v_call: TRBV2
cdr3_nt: TGTGCCAGCAAGAGAAGCGGACTAGCGGACAATGAGCAGTTCTTC
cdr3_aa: CASKRSGLADNEQFF

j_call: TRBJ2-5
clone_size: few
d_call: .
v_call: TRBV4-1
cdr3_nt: TGCGCCAGCAGCCATACAGGGCTCCAAGAGACCCAGTACTTC
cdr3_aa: CASSHTGLQETQYF

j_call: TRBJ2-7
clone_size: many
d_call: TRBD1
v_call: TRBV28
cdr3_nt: TGTGCCAGCAGTTTCTCGCCGACAGGGGGCTACGAGCAGTACTTC
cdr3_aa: CASSFSPTGGYEQYF

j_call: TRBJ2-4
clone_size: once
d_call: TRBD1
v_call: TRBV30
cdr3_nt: TGTGCCGGTCAAAACAGGGGCCCTCAGGACATTCAGTACTTC
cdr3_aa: CAGQNRGPQDIQYF

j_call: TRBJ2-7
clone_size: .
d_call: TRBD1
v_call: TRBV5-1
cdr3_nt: TGCGCCAGCAGCTTGAGGACAGGGAATGACGAGCAGTACTTC
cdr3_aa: CASSLRTGNDEQYF

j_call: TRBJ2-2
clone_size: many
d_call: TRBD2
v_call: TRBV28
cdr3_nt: TGTGCCAGCAGTTTGTCCTTCGGGGGGGTGCTGTTTTTT
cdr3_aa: CASSLSFGGVLFF

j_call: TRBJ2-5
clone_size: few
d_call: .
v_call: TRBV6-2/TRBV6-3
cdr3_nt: TGTGCCAGCAGGGCAGGGTCTCTCCAGTTGGTGGGCCAAGAGACCCAGTACTTC
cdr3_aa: CASRAGSLQLVGQETQYF

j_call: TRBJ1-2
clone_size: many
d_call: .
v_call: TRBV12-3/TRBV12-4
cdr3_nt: TGTGCCAGCAGCCGGACAGCTAACTATGGCTACACCTTC
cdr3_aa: CASSRTANYGYTF

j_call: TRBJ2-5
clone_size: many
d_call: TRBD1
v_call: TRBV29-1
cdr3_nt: TGCAGCGTTGAAAGACAGGGGAAGGAGACCCAGTACTTC
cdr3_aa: CSVERQGKETQYF

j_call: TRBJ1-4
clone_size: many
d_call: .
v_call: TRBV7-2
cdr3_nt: TGTGCCAGCAGCTCCCAAGTCGATATCGCAGCTAATGAAAAACTGTTTTTT
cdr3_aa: CASSSQVDIAANEKLFF

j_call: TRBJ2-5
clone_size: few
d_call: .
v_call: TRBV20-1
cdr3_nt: TGCAGTGCTAGAGACACTCGGGGCTTCCAAGAGACCCAGTACTTC
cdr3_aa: CSARDTRGFQETQYF

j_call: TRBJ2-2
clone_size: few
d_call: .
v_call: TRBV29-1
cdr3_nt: TGCAGCGTTGAAGATGGGCAGCACACCGGGGAGCTGTTTTTT
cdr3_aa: CSVEDGQHTGELFF

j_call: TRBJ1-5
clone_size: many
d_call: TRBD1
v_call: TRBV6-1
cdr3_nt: TGTGCCAGCAGTCAAACGACAGGGAGCAATCAGCCCCAGCATTTT
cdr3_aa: CASSQTTGSNQPQHF

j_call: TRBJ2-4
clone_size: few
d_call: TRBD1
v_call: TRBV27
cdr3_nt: TGTGCCAGCACCCCGGGACAGGGTTATCAGCTAGCCAAAAACATTCAGTACTTC
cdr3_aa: CASTPGQGYQLAKNIQYF

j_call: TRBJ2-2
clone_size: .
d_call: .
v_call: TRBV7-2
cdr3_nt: TGTGCCAGCAGCTTAGAGGCGGGCATCGGGGAGCTGTTTTTT
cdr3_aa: CASSLEAGIGELFF

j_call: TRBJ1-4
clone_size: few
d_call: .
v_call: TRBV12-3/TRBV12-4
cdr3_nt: TGTGCCAGCAGTTCTAGGGTTAGTGGAAAACTGTTTTTT
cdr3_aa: CASSSRVSGKLFF

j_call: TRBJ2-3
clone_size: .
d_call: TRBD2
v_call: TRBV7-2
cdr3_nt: TGTGCCAGCAGCTTAGTGGGGACTAGCACGGTAGATACGCAGTATTTT
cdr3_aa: CASSLVGTSTVDTQYF

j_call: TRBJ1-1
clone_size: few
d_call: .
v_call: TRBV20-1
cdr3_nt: TGCAGTGCTACTCCAACAGGGTTGAACACTGAAGCTTTCTTT
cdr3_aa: CSATPTGLNTEAFF

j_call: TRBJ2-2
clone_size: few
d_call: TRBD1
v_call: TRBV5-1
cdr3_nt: TGCGCCAGCAGCTATGGACAGGGTGACGGGGAGCTGTTTTTT
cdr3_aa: CASSYGQGDGELFF

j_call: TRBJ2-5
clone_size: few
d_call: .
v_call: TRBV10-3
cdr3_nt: TGTGCCATCCGGGACTTGAACCAAGAGACCCAGTACTTC
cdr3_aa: CAIRDLNQETQYF

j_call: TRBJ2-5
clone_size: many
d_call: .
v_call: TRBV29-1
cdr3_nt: TGCAGCGTTGATAGGGAGGTAGACCAAGAGACCCAGTACTTC
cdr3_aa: CSVDREVDQETQYF

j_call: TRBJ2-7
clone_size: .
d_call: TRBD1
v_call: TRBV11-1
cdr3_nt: TGTGCCAGCAGTCATACCGGGACAGCTAGCTCCTACGAGCAGTACTTC
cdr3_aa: CASSHTGTASSYEQYF

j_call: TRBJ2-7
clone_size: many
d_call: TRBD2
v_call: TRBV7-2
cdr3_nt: TGTGCCAGCAGCTTGGGGGGGGTTGGTTACGAGCAGTACTTC
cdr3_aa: CASSLGGVGYEQYF

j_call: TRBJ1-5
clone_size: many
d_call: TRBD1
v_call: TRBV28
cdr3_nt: TGTGCCAGCAGCCCTCCGGGACAGGGGTCCCCCCGTAATCAGCCCCAGCATTTT
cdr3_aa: CASSPPGQGSPRNQPQHF

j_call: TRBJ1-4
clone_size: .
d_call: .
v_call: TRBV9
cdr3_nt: TGTGCCAGCAGCGCCTCGGGGACGCCTACTGAAAAACTGTTTTTT
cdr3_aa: CASSASGTPTEKLFF

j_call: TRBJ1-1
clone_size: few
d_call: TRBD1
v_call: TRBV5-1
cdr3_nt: TGCGCCAGCAGCCCTCCCACCCAGGGGGGGGCTGGCACTGAAGCTTTCTTT
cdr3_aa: CASSPPTQGGAGTEAFF

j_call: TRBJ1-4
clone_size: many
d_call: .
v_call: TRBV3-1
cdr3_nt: TGTGCCAGCAGCCAGCAGTTTTTTAATGAAAAACTGTTTTTT
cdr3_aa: CASSQQFFNEKLFF

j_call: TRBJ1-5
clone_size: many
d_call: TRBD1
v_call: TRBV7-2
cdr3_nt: TGTGCCAGCAGTATCCTCGGACAGGACAATCAGCCCCAGCATTTT
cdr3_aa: CASSILGQDNQPQHF

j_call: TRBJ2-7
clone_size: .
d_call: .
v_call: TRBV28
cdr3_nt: TGTGCCAGCAGTTTATGGCAGGGGCTGATTTTCTACGAGCAGTACTTC
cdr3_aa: CASSLWQGLIFYEQYF

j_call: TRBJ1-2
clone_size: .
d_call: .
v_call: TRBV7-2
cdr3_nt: TGTGCCAGCAGCTTCTTTCCCCTTCCTAGGGGCTACACCTTC
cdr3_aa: CASSFFPLPRGYTF

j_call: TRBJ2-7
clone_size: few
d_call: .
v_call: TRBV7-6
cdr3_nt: TGTGCCAGCAGCTTAGCATTCGGTGGGGGCTACGAGCAGTACTTC
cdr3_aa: CASSLAFGGGYEQYF

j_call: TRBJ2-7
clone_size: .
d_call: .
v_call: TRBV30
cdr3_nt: TGTGCCTGGACGCAGGGGCGTCCCTACGAGCAGTACTTC
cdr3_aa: CAWTQGRPYEQYF

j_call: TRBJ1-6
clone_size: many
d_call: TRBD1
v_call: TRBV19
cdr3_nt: TGTGCCAGTAGTGCAAGACAGGGGCGGAATTCACCCCTCCACTTT
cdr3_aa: CASSARQGRNSPLHF

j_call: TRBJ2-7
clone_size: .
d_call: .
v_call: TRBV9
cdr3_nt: TGTGCCAGCAGCGTAGTTCCCGGTCCTTACGAGCAGTACTTC
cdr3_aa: CASSVVPGPYEQYF

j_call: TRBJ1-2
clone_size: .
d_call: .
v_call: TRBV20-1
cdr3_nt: TGCAGTGCTATTTCGGGGAGCTATGGCTACACCTTC
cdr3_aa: CSAISGSYGYTF

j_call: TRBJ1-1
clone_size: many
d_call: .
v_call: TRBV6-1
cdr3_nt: TGTGCCAGCAAAGGCAGAGGGCACACTGAAGCTTTCTTT
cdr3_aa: CASKGRGHTEAFF

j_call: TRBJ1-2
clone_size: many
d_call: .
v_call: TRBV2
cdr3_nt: TGTGCCAGCAGTGCACAGGGTACCCTTGGCTACACCTTC
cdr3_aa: CASSAQGTLGYTF

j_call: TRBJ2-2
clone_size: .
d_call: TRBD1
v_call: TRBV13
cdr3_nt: TGTGCCAGCAGCTTGGCCGGGACAGGGTTCGGGGAGCTGTTTTTT
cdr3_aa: CASSLAGTGFGELFF

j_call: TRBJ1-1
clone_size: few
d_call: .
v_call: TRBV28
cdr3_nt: TGTGCCAGCAGGTCGGCGAACACTGAAGCTTTCTTT
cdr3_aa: CASRSANTEAFF

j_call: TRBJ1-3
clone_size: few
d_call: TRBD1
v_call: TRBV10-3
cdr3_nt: TGTGCCACCGGGACAGACTCTGGAAACACCATATATTTT
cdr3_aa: CATGTDSGNTIYF

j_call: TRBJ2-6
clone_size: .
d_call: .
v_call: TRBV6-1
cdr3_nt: TGTGCCAGCGGGACCGCACCATCTGGGGCCAACGTCCTGACTTTC
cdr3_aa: CASGTAPSGANVLTF

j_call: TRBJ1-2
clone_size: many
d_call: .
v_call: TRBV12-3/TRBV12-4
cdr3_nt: TGTGCCAGCAGTTTAAGGACGGATTCTGGGACTGGCTACACCTTC
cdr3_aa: CASSLRTDSGTGYTF